The clone carrying this T cell receptor beta chain was seen only a few times. The target antigen is unknown. This specimen comes from a study of T cell repertoires in cytomegalovirus infection. Study at large: CMV infection plus the matching HLA type was flagged by public TCR beta signatures. Study-level results: There were HLA-C-restricted CMV-specific TCR beta clonotypes dominating the ex vivo response.

TCRdb fed the reads into MiXCR, producing one record per CDR3 protein. The repertoire includes 250,000 to 300,000 distinct CDR3 sequences, under 25% of them detected once, and roughly a fifth sits in the top ten. CDR1 is MDHEN, CDR2 SYDVKM, per germline. The CDR3 has 15 amino acids. V was shortened by 6 bases and J by 0 bases, with 14 bases between the two germline ends. The specimen comprised cultured PBMCs, sampled from culture after CMV antigen stimulation. This TCR was recovered from a human donor in good health (CMV status not recorded). Some clones in this sample may be carry-over from other donors' samples. The chain carries TRBV28 and TRBJ1-2; tentatively, D is TRBD1 (5 bases). The CDR3, as DNA: TGTGCCAGCAGCCCTCCGGGGGGAGCTAACTATGGCTACACCTTC. Protein product: CASSPPGGANYGYTF.